The clone carrying this T cell receptor beta chain was seen just once. Clones were sequenced by immunoSEQ multiplex PCR, and TCRdb holds only the in-frame ones, with some missing. The sample consists of just over 300,000 clones, around 90% of them appearing once. Across 24 US areas, participants ranged in age from about 18 to 100 years. This sample is drawn from a study of blood T cell repertoires in COVID-19. Turning to the study itself: PBMCs, B-cell-depleted T cells, or T cells were the source of the cDNA or gDNA that made up the material.

Germline-derived CDR1 and CDR2 are SGHNT and YENEEA. V lost 5 bases and J 2 bases, leaving 13 bases between the germline ends. The CDR3 extends over 14 amino acids. The chain carries TRBV11-3 and TRBJ2-7; a weak D match, TRBD1 (5 bases). The sequenced sample consisted of PBMCs or T cells enriched from blood (not recorded which). This TCR was recovered from a woman aged 18-35 years with acute COVID-19. The CDR3 loop reads CASSPQDGAYEQYF. The CDR3 DNA is TGTGCCAGCAGCCCACAGGACGGAGCCTACGAGCAGTACTTC.